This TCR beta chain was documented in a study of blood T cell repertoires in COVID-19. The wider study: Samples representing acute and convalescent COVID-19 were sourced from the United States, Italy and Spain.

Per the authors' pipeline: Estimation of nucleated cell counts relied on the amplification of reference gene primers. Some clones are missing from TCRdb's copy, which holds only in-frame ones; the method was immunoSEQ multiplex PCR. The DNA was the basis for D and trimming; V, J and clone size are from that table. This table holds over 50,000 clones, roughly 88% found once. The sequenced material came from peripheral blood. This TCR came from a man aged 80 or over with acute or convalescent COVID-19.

The DNA of the CDR3 is TGTGCCAGCTCTCGGAGTATAGCGGGGGCCCTAGCCAAAAACATTCAGTACTTC. Its protein is CASSRSIAGALAKNIQYF. V gene TRBV18 combines with J gene TRBJ2-4; 9 bases fit TRBD2. The V and J ends lost 6 bases and 0 bases, in that order; junction bases with no gene match: 12. Looked up from germline, CDR1 is KGHSH and CDR2 is LQKENI. This CDR3 is built from 18 residues. Full variable domain (remainder filled in from reference TRBV18 and TRBJ2-4): NAGVMQNPRHLVRRRGQEARLRCSPMKGHSHVYWYRQLPEEGLKFMVYLQKENIIDESGMPKERFSAEFPKEGPSILRIQQVVRGDSAAYFCASSRSIAGALAKNIQYFGAGTRLSVL.